This T cell receptor (beta chain) is from a study of T cells in Graves' hyperthyroidism and ophthalmopathy. Amplification targeted TCR beta CDR3 regions from RNA transcripts. HTBI primers drove first-round RT-PCR of the TCR CDR3. TCRdb fed the multiplex PCR reads into MiXCR, producing one record per CDR3 protein. In the table there are about 760,000 distinct CDR3 sequences, 30% to 40% of which are singletons. CDR1 and CDR2 from the germline V gene are SGHNT and YYREEE (reference sequence). The CDR3 consists of 14 residues. V trimming: 5 bases; J trimming: 7 bases; junction bases outside the gene matches: 12. The authors took PBMCs from 8.5 to 10 ml fresh peripheral blood. This clonotype was observed a few times.

This TCR came from a woman in her thirties or forties with Graves' hyperthyroidism. The genes are TRBV5-4 and TRBJ2-7; TRBD2 agrees at 7 bases. The sample consisted of blood. In DNA form, the CDR3 reads TGTGCCAGCAGACGGGACTACCTGCTAGGGGAGCAGTACTTC. Amino acid sequence: CASRRDYLLGEQYF.